This TCR beta chain originates from a study of human T cells and chemical hapten exposure. This clonotype appeared many times. Antigen specificity is unknown. Findings and limits, study-wide: No change in TCRs above 1 in 1000 frequency was produced by DPC sensitization.

Using its own MiXCR run on the RACE reads, TCRdb lists one record per CDR3 protein. The table records just over 80,000 distinct CDR3 sequences, around a tenth of them present only once. Time point described: patch test 1, 2 weeks after DPC sensitization. Treatment specified: therapeutic diphenylcyclopropenone sensitization with weekly scalp DPC. Drawing of blood took place ahead of applying each patch test. Deletions cut 8 bases from V and 2 bases from J, with 18 bases between. The CDR3 totals 15 residues. The germline gives CDR1 SEHNR, CDR2 FQNEAQ (reference sequence). The chain carries TRBV7-9 and TRBJ1-1; tentatively, D is TRBD1 (5 bases). This TCR was sampled from a woman in her forties or fifties with alopecia areata. Some clones in this sample may be carry-over from other donors' samples. Specimen: whole blood, collected in connection with sensitization to the hapten diphenylcyclopropenone (DPC). The CDR3 DNA reads as TGTGCCAGCGGGGCAAGGGCCCGATACAACACTGAAGCTTTCTTT. Translating gives CASGARARYNTEAFF.